One and the same sample provided the 2 T cell receptor beta chains below, sequenced in a study of vaccination and CD4 T cells after COVID-19. Once obtained from cultured CD4+ T cells, the DNA was sequenced using the Oncomine TCR Beta short-read assay. TCRdb ran MiXCR on the PCR reads and lists one entry per CDR3 protein. The sample lists approximately 20,000 distinct CDR3 sequences; roughly half were seen once. The sample's treatment: approximately 10-day PBMC culture with coronavirus spike peptide pools or control peptides (ViraFEST assay). Antigens for these TCRs are unknown. Specimen: CD4+ T cells from blood, cultured in vitro. All receptors come from a human donor who had recovered from COVID-19.

The chain recombines TRBV20-1 with TRBJ1-5; D remains unclear. Germline V gives CDR1 DFQATT, CDR2 SNEGSKA (reference sequence). Trimming pared 6 bases from V and 3 bases from J, leaving 9 bases between. There are 12 residues in the CDR3. CDR3 in DNA: TGCAGTGCCCTGACGCCCAATCAGCCCCAGCATTTT. Translated: CSALTPNQPQHF.

The chain couples TRBV20-1 to TRBJ2-5; D possibly uses TRBD1 or TRBD2 (5 bases each). Germline V lookup: CDR1 DFQATT, CDR2 SNEGSKA (reference sequence). The CDR3 loop spans 14 amino acids. The V end lost 6 bases, the J end lost 5 bases, and 19 bases lay between the germline ends. As DNA, the CDR3 is TGCAGTGCGTCCCGAGGGCACCCAGGGGAGACCCAGTACTTC. It yields the protein CSASRGHPGETQYF.